This T cell receptor beta chain was recovered during a study of early stage breast cancer tumors. Study-wide context: About 80% of the 16 invasive tumors were ER+, PR+ and HER2-.

This clone has more than one count but fewer than ten. The target antigen is unknown. Study observations and caveats: Compared with adjacent normal breast, tumors showed roughly 2.5-fold denser, more clonal T cells. Enriched TCRB sequences shared across patients were mostly commonly generated sequences.

The CDR3 is 13 amino acids. Germline V gene data show CDR1 as SQVTM and CDR2 as ANQGSEA. The V segment lost 6 bases and the J segment 5 bases; nucleotides outside the gene matches: 7. The method was immunoSEQ multiplex PCR; TCRdb's version includes in-frame clones alone and lacks a portion of them. The sample lists about 51,000 clones, approximately 78% occurring once. This sequence was found in a person aged 40-50 years with breast cancer. The V gene is TRBV29-1, the J gene TRBJ1-1; TRBD1 aligns across 9 bases. The sequenced sample consisted of blood. CDR3 loop: CSVPGQGLTEAFF. The CDR3 bases are TGCAGCGTCCCAGGACAGGGGTTGACTGAAGCTTTCTTT.